This T cell receptor (beta chain) originates from a study of response to subunit inactivated influenza vaccine. TCRdb re-derived calls from the RT-PCR reads in MiXCR, one entry per CDR3 protein. The sample yields more than 200,000 distinct CDR3 sequences, less than 15% seen once. This clonotype has a count of ten or more. Sample: non-naive T cells sorted from PBMCs, taken around 14 days before vaccination. The TCR was taken from a man aged 50-60 years who received an inactivated influenza vaccine.

The CDR3 region is CSVDDRVGGAFF. CDR3 nucleotide sequence: TGCAGCGTTGATGACAGGGTTGGAGGAGCTTTCTTT. The chain carries TRBV29-1 and TRBJ1-1; 7 bases align to TRBD1. Germline assignment: CDR1 SQVTM and CDR2 ANQGSEA. V was clipped by 3 bases and J by 10 bases; unmatched bases: 8. CDR3 length: 12 residues.